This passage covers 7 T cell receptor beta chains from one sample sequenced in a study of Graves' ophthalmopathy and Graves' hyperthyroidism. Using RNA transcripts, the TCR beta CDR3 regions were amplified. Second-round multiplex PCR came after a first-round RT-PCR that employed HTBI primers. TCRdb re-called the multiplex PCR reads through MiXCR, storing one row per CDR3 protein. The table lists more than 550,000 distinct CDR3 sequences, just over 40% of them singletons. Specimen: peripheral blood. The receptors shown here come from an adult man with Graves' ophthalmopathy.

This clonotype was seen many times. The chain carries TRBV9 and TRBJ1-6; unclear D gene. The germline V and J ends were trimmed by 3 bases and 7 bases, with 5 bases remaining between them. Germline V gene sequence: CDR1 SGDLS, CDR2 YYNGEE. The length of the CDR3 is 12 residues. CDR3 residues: CASSGSNSPLHF. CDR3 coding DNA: TGTGCCAGCAGCGGAAGCAATTCACCCCTCCACTTT. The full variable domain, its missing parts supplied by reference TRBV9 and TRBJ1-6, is DSGVTQTPKHLITATGQRVTLRCSPRSGDLSVYWYQQSLDQGLQFLIQYYNGEERAKGNILERFSAQQFPDLHSELNLSSLELGDSALYFCASSGSNSPLHFGNGTRLTVT.

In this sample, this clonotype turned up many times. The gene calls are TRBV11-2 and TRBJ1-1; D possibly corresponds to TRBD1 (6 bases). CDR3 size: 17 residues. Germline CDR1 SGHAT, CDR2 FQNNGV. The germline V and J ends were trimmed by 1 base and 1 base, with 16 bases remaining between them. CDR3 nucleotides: TGTGCCAGCAGCTTAGCCCCACAGGGACCGGCGAACACTGAAGCTTTCTTT. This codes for CASSLAPQGPANTEAFF.

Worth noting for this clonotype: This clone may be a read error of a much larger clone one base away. CDR3 sequence: CASSFVSGQETQYF. The CDR3 DNA reads as TGTGCCAGCAGCTTCGTGTCGGGGCAAGAGACCCAGTACTTC. The V and J genes are TRBV10-3 and TRBJ2-5; maybe TRBD2 (5 bases). Between the trimmed V and J ends, which lost 10 bases and 2 bases, there was a span of 17 bases. The CDR3 loop spans 14 amino acids. The V gene's germline CDR1 is ENHRY and CDR2 SYGVKD.

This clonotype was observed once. CDR3 bases: TGTGCCAGCACCCCAGGCGGCATAGGGATTGAAGCTTTCTTT. Its translation: CASTPGGIGIEAFF. This rearrangement joins TRBV12-3 or TRBV12-4 to TRBJ1-1; no clear D gene. V dropped 7 bases and J dropped 7 bases, with 19 bases sitting between them. The CDR3 is 14 amino acids.

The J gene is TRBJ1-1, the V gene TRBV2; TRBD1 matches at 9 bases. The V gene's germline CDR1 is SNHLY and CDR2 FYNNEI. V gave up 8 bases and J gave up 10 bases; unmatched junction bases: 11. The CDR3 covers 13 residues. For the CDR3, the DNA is TGTGCCAGCTCGACTGGACAGGGGCATAGAGCTTTCTTT. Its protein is CASSTGQGHRAFF.

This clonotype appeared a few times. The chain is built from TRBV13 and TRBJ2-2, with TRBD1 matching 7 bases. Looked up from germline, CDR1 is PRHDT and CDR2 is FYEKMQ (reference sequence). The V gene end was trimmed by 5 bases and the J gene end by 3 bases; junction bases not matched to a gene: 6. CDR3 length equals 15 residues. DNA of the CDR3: TGTGCCAGCAGCCGTGTAGGGGGCGACACCGGGGAGCTGTTTTTT. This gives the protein CASSRVGGDTGELFF.

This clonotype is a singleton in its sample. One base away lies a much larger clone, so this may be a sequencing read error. The CDR3 DNA reads TGCGCCAGCGGCTTGTTTAGGGCTTCCGGCACTGAAGCTTTCTTT. This sequence encodes CASGLFRASGTEAFF. J is TRBJ1-1 and V is TRBV7-3; D unclear. The CDR3 has 15 amino acids. In germline, CDR1 is SGHTA, CDR2 FQGTGA. Full variable domain (remainder filled in from reference TRBV7-3 and TRBJ1-1): GAGVSQTPSNKVTEKGKYVELRCDPISGHTALYWYRQSLGQGPEFLIYFQGTGAADDSGLPNDRFFAVRPEGSVSTLKIQRTERGDSAVYLCASGLFRASGTEAFFGQGTRLTVV.